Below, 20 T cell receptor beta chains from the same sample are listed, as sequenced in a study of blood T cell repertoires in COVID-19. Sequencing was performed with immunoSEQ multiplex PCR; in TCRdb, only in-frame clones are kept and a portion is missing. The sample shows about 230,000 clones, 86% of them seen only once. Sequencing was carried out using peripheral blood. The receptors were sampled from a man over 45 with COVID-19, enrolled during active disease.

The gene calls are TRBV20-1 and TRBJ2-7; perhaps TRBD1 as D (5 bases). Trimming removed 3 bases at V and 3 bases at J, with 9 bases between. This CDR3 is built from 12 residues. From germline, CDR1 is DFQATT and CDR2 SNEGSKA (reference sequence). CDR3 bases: TGCAGTGCTAGTGGGGCTGGCTACGAGCAGTACTTC. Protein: CSASGAGYEQYF.

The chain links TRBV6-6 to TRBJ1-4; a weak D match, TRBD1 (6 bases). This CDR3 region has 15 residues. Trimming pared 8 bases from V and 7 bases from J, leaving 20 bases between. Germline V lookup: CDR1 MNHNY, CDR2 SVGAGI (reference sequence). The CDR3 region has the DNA TGTGCCAGCTCCTCAGGGGACGGTGCCTTTGAAAAACTGTTTTTT. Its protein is CASSSGDGAFEKLFF.

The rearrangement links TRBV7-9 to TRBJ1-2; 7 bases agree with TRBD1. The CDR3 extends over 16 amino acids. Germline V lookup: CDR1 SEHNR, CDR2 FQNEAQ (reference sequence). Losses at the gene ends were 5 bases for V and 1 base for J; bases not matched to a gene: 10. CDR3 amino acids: CASSAGGQYDNYGYTF. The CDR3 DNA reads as TGTGCCAGCAGCGCGGGGGGACAGTACGATAACTATGGCTACACCTTC.

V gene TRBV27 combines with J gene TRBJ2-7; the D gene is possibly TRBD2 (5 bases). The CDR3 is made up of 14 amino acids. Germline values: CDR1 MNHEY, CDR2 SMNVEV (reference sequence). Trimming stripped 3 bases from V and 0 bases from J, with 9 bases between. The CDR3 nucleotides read TGTGCCAGCAGTTTCGAGGCGGGCTCCTACGAGCAGTACTTC. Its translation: CASSFEAGSYEQYF.

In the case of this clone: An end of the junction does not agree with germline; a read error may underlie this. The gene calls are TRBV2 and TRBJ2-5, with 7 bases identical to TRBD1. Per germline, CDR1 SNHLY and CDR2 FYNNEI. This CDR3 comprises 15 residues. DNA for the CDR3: TGTGCCAGCAGCGAAGGAAGGGGGCGCCAAGAGACCCAGTACTTC. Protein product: CASSEGRGRQETQYF.

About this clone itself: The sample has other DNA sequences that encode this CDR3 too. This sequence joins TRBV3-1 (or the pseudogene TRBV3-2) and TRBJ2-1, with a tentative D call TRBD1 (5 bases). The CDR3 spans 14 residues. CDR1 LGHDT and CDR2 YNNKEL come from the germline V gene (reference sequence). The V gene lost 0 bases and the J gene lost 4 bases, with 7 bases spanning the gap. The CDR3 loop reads CASSQDTGYNEQFF. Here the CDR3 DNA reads TGTGCCAGCAGCCAAGATACAGGTTACAATGAGCAGTTCTTC.

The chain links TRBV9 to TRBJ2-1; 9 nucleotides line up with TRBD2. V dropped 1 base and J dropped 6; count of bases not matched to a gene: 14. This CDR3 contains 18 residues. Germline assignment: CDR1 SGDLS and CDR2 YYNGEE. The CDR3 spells CASSVTPSWAGGGNEQFF. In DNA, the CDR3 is TGTGCCAGCAGCGTAACCCCCTCTTGGGCGGGAGGGGGCAATGAGCAGTTCTTC.

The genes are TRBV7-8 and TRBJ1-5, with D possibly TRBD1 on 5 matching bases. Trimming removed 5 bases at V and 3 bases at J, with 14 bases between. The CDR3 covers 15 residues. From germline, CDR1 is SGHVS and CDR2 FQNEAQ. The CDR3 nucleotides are TGTGCCAGCAGCCCGTCGACAGCACTCAATCAGCCCCAGCATTTT. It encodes CASSPSTALNQPQHF. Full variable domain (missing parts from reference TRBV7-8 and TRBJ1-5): GAGVSQSPRYKVAKRGQDVALRCDPISGHVSLFWYQQALGQGPEFLTYFQNEAQLDKSGLPSDRFFAERPEGSVSTLKIQRTQQEDSAVYLCASSPSTALNQPQHFGDGTRLSIL.

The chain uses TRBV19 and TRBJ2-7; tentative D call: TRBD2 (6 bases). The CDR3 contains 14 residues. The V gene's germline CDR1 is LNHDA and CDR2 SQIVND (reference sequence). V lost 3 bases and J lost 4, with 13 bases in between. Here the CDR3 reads CASSISPGGYEQYF. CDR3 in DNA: TGTGCCAGTAGTATTTCCCCAGGAGGGTACGAGCAGTACTTC.

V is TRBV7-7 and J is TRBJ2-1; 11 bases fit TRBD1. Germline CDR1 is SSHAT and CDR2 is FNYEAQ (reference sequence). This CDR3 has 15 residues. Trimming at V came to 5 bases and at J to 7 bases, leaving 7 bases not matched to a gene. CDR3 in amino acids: CASSPGTGGQNEQFF. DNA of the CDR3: TGTGCCAGCAGCCCCGGGACAGGGGGTCAGAATGAGCAGTTCTTC.

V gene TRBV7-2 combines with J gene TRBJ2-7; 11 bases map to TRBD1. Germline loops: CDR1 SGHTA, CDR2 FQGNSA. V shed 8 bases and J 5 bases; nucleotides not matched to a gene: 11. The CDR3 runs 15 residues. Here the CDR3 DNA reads TGTGCCAGCCGATACGCCCCGGGACAGGGGGACGAGCAGTACTTC. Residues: CASRYAPGQGDEQYF.

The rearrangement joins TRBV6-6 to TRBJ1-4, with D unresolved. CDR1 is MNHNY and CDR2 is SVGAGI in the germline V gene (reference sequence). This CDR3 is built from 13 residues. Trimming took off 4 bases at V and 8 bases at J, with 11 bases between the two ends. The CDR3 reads CASSSPSTEKLFF. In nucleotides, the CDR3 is TGTGCCAGCAGTTCCCCCTCGACAGAAAAACTGTTTTTT.

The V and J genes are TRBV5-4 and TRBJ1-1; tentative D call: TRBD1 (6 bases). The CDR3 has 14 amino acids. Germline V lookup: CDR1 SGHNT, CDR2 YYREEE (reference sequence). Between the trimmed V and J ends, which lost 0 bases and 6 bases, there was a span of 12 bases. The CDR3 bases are TGTGCCAGCAGCTTGGCAGGGGTGAGGGCTGAAGCTTTCTTT. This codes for CASSLAGVRAEAFF.

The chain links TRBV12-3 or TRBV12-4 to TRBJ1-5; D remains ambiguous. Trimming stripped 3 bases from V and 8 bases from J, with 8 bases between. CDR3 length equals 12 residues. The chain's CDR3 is CASSFVEEPQHF. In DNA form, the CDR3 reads TGTGCCAGCAGTTTCGTCGAGGAGCCCCAGCATTTT.

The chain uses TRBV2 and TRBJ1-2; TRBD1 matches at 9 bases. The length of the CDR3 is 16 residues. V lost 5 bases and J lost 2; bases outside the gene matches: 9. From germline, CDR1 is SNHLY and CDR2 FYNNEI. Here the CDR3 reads CASSPRHRGRNYGYTF. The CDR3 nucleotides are TGTGCCAGCAGTCCTCGCCACAGGGGGCGCAACTATGGCTACACCTTC.

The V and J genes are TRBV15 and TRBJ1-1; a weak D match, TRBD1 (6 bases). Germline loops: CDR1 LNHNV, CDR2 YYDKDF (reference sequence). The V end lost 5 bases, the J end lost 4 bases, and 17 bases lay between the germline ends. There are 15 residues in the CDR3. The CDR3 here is CATSRNREGSTEAFF. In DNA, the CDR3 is TGTGCCACCAGCCGGAACAGGGAGGGGAGCACTGAAGCTTTCTTT.

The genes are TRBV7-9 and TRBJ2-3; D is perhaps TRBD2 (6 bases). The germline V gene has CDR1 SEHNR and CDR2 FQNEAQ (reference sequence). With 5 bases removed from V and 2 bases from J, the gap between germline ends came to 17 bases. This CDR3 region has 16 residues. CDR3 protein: CASSPGLGGATDTQYF. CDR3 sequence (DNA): TGTGCCAGCAGCCCCGGTCTGGGGGGAGCCACAGATACGCAGTATTTT.

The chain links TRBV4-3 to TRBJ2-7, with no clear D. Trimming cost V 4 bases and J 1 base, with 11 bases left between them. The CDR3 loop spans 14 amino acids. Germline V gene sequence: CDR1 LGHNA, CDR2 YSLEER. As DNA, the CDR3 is TGCGCCAGCAGCCTCTCGCGGCAATCCTACGAGCAGTACTTC. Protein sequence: CASSLSRQSYEQYF.

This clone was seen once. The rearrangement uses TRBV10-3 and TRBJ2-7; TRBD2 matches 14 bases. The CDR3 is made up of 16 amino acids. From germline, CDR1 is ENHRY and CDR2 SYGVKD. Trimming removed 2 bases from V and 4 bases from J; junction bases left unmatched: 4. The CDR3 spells CAISEDGTSGSYEQYF. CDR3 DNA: TGTGCCATCAGTGAGGACGGGACTAGCGGGAGTTACGAGCAGTACTTC.

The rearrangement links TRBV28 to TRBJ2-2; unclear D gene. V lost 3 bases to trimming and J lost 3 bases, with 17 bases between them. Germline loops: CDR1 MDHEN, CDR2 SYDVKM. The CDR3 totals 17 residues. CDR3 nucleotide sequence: TGTGCCAGCAGTTTGTTCCAGCTACGGGTGCACACCGGGGAGCTGTTTTTT. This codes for CASSLFQLRVHTGELFF.